The present entry profiles one T cell receptor beta chain with its context. The antigen remains undetermined. This CDR3 spans 13 amino acids. Looked up from germline, CDR1 is SQVTM and CDR2 is ANQGSEA. Trimming left V 5 bases short and J 2 bases short, with 10 bases between. This entry belongs to a study of cytomegalovirus exposure and HLA in healthy donors. Study information: There were some 81 million unique TCRs (from HLA-typed donors) in an early data release. Study observations and caveats: Follow-up analysis seemed to connect common viral pathogens with several of the most significant clusters identified. Exclusion applied to some V segments, including TRBV6-2 and TRBV6-3, as they were indistinguishable. There were a few CMV-associated chains whose specificity for CMV antigens was confirmed in vitro.

The primer mix had 60 Vbeta and 13 Jbeta primers. Generated by immunoSEQ multiplex PCR, the TCRdb table keeps only in-frame clones and is missing some. The data contain some 130,000 clones, about 80% of them singletons. This clonotype was obtained from a man younger than 45 in good health and CMV-seronegative. Sequencing was performed on PBMCs. The chain joins TRBV29-1 to TRBJ1-3, with TRBD1 as a possible D gene (5 bases). This CDR3 reads CSVSGTAGNTIYF. CDR3 coding DNA: TGCAGCGTTTCGGGGACTGCTGGAAACACCATATATTTT.